The T cell receptor (beta chain) described here comes from a study of monozygotic twins with inflammatory bowel disease. A total RNA quantity of around 3,700 ng went into each TCR library. Incorporation of UMIs carrying a 6-nucleotide sample barcode was performed by template switching. TCRdb reworked the 5' RACE reads into one entry per CDR3 protein, no DNA. The clone table shows roughly 140,000 distinct CDR3 sequences, with the ten largest holding roughly 2.5%. This clonotype originated in a human donor with ulcerative colitis or Crohn's disease, or a healthy co-twin of an affected twin (not recorded which). Input material: blood.

The CDR3 is CAIRSTGVDEQYF. V usage is TRBV10-3 and J usage is TRBJ2-7; absent DNA, TCRdb's TRBD1 call cannot be checked. This CDR3 comprises 13 residues. Germline CDR1 ENHRY, CDR2 SYGVKD.